The rows below give T cell receptor beta chains drawn from one sample of a study of blood T cells in healthy people across ages. Each CDR3 protein is one row after TCRdb ran MiXCR on the 5' RACE reads. The sample includes over 600,000 distinct CDR3 sequences, around two fifths of them seen just once. Sequencing input: blood. The origin of the receptors is a man older than 75 in good health. Both conserved end residues are part of each CDR3. A D gene is named only where the DNA matches it firmly.

TRBD1 | TRBJ1-2 | TRBV12-3/TRBV12-4 | CASTSAGGLGYTF
- | TRBJ1-5 | TRBV10-2 | CASSEGDGNQPQHF
TRBD2 | TRBJ2-4 | TRBV4-3 | CASSQTGGADKNIQYF
TRBD1 | TRBJ2-1 | TRBV20-1 | CSATRGQGSYNEQFF
- | TRBJ2-7 | TRBV12-3/TRBV12-4 | CASRPTLLGDYEQYF
- | TRBJ2-7 | TRBV5-1 | CASSLGDIRAEQYF
TRBD2 | TRBJ2-1 | TRBV2 | CASSALGLTSDNNEQFF
TRBD1 | TRBJ2-7 | TRBV12-5 | CASVRFGTEVYEQYF
- | TRBJ2-3 | TRBV7-2 | CASSLRGRMTDTQYF
- | TRBJ1-5 | TRBV25-1 | CASSEYNGGGDQPQHF
TRBD1 | TRBJ1-5 | TRBV6-2/TRBV6-3 | CASSYSDREDQPQHF
TRBD2 | TRBJ2-1 | TRBV20-1 | CSAPGLAGAARSYNEQFF
- | TRBJ2-2 | TRBV4-2 | CASSQGPGEIGELFF
- | TRBJ1-1 | TRBV21-1 | CASSKRFPTEAFF
- | TRBJ1-2 | TRBV4-2 | CASSQERSGYGYTF
TRBD1 | TRBJ2-5 | TRBV7-8 | CASSIMDRAETQYF
- | TRBJ2-7 | TRBV20-1 | CSARRGLGRIYEQYF
- | TRBJ1-1 | TRBV5-1 | CASSLTWNTEAFF
TRBD2 | TRBJ2-7 | TRBV6-2/TRBV6-3 | CASSFSLQGLGLYEQYF
- | TRBJ1-6 | TRBV5-8 | CASSLANLRGDSPLHF
TRBD1 | - | TRBV5-4 | CASSPPGTGGETQYF
- | TRBJ2-6 | TRBV5-6 | CASSPRTLSGANVLTF
TRBD1 | TRBJ2-3 | TRBV6-2/TRBV6-3 | CASSYTGEDTQYF
TRBD1 | TRBJ2-7 | TRBV24-1 | CATSDTGTGAIYEQYF
TRBD1 | TRBJ2-1 | TRBV3-1 | CASSRSTGGSYNEQFF
TRBD1 | TRBJ2-3 | TRBV7-2 | CASSLRQGYTDTQYF
TRBD2 | TRBJ2-1 | TRBV28 | CASSLLERAGGGEQFF
- | TRBJ2-3 | TRBV2 | CASSKAVSTDTQYF
- | TRBJ2-1 | TRBV20-1 | CSARVGLARHGEQFF
TRBD1 | TRBJ2-7 | TRBV20-1 | CSARARTGRSYEQYF
TRBD2 | TRBJ2-3 | TRBV11-2 | CASSSERGSRTDTQYF
- | TRBJ2-7 | TRBV7-2 | CASSLDGRGPYEQYF
TRBD1 | TRBJ1-5 | TRBV28 | CASTTGFQPQHF
- | TRBJ2-3 | TRBV9 | CACSLSGGLSTDTQYF
- | TRBJ2-3 | TRBV11-2 | CASSLGHNTDTQYF
TRBD1 | TRBJ1-4 | TRBV20-1 | CSAREWTGGATNEKLFF
- | TRBJ2-5 | TRBV5-4 | CASSPAGGGNQETQYF
- | TRBJ2-3 | TRBV12-3/TRBV12-4 | CASSRDFTDTQYF
- | TRBJ2-3 | TRBV27 | CASSVHRAGTQYF
- | TRBJ2-7 | TRBV5-1 | CASSLGPTGVVDEQYF